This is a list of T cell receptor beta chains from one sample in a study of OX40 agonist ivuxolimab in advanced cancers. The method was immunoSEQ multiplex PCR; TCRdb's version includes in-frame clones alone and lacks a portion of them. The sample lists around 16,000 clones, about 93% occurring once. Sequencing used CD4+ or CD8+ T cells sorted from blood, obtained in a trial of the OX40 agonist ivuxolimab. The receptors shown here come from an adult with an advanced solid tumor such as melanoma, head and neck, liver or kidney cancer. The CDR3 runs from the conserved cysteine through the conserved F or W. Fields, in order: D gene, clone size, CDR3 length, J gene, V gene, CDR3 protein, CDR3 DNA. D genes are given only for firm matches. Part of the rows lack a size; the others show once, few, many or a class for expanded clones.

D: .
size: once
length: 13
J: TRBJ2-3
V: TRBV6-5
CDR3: CASKNEATDTQYF
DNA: TGTGCCAGCAAAAATGAGGCCACAGATACGCAGTATTTT

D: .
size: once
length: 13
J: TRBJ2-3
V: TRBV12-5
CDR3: CASGLGLVDTQYF
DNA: TGTGCTAGTGGTTTGGGACTAGTTGATACGCAGTATTTT

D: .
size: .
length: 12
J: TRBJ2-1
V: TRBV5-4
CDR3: CASSPETDEQFF
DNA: TGTGCCAGCAGCCCGGAGACGGATGAGCAGTTCTTC

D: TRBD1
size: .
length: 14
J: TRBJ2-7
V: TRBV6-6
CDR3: CASRVGQGIYEQYF
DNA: TGTGCCAGCAGGGTGGGACAGGGTATCTACGAGCAGTACTTC

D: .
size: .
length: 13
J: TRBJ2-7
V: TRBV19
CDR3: CASSRDGIYEQYF
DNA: TGTGCCAGTAGCCGGGACGGGATCTACGAGCAGTACTTC

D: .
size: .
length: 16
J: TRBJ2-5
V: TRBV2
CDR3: CASSEVGTRDGDPQYF
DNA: TGTGCCAGCAGTGAAGTTGGGACCCGTGACGGAGATCCCCAGTACTTC

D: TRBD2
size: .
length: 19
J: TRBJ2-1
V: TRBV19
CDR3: CASSSPERGGSSSYNEQFF
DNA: TGTGCCAGTAGTTCCCCGGAGCGGGGGGGCTCAAGCTCCTACAATGAGCAGTTCTTC

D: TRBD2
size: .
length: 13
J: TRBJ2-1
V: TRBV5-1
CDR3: CASSLKRGNEQFF
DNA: TGCGCCAGCAGCTTAAAGCGGGGCAATGAGCAGTTCTTC

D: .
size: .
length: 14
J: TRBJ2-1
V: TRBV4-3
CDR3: CASSQDPGNNEQFF
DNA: TGCGCCAGCAGCCAAGATCCAGGGAACAATGAGCAGTTCTTC

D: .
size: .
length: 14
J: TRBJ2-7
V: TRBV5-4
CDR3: CASSLGNSPLEQYF
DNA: TGTGCCAGCAGCTTGGGGAACAGTCCCCTGGAGCAGTACTTC